The T cell receptor (beta chain) described here comes from a study of T-cell reconstitution after alpha-beta-depleted transplantation in children. This clonotype was picked up many times. The V end was cut by 5 bases, the J end by 5 bases, with 12 bases between. The CDR3 runs to 12 residues. Germline CDR1 and CDR2: DFQATT and SNEGSKA (reference sequence). Unique molecular identifiers were incorporated during preparation of the TCRbeta library. Each CDR3 protein is one row after TCRdb ran MiXCR on the PCR reads. The table shows 600,000 to 700,000 distinct CDR3 sequences, with approximately 15% occurring only once.

The sequence came from a human donor who donated a stem cell graft to a child with acute myeloid leukemia. The starting material was PBMCs from the stem cell graft donor, obtained from the stem cell graft. The rearrangement joins TRBV20-1 to TRBJ2-5, with D possibly being TRBD1 (5 bases). The CDR3 DNA reads as TGCAGTGCTGGAGCAGGGCAGGAGACCCAGTACTTC. It is translated as CSAGAGQETQYF.